This T cell receptor (beta chain) was retrieved from a study of T cell responses to AZD1222 COVID-19 vaccine. Study context: Timing groups of about 4 and about 12 weeks for second doses were pooled.

TCRdb's table, derived via immunoSEQ multiplex PCR, lists solely in-frame clones and lacks some. The repertoire consists of more than 150,000 clones, with more than 80% occurring once and the leading ten covering roughly 6.5%. Of note for this clone: Its antigen is not known.

Study-wide results and limits: The study identified only a handful of AZD1222 recipients as seropositive at baseline. Repertoire sampling happened only post peak T cell response.

The germline V gene has CDR1 SQVTM and CDR2 ANQGSEA. This CDR3 has 14 residues. Trimming took 4 bases from V and 7 from J; bases not matched to a gene: 13. This sequence joins TRBV29-1 and TRBJ2-7; 7 positions match TRBD2. The origin of this receptor is an adult in good health. The sequences come from peripheral blood, collected on day 0 of AZD1222 vaccination. The CDR3 reads CSVGGGTSKREQYF. The CDR3 nucleotides read TGCAGCGTTGGGGGAGGGACCTCTAAGAGGGAGCAGTACTTC.